Shown below are 2 T cell receptor beta chains from a single sample sequenced in a study of human T cells and chemical hapten exposure. The time point was: patch test 2, 6 weeks after DPC sensitization. Treatment in this sample: therapeutic diphenylcyclopropenone sensitization with weekly scalp DPC. MiXCR, run by TCRdb on the RACE reads, gives a single entry per CDR3 protein. The sample yields tens of thousands of distinct CDR3 sequences, around 10% seen once. This material consisted of whole blood, taken in connection with sensitization to the hapten diphenylcyclopropenone (DPC). The receptors were gathered from a woman between 50 and 59 years old with alopecia areata. Some clones in this sample may be carry-over from other donors' samples.

This clonotype was seen many times. V and J are TRBV7-2 and TRBJ1-2, with D possibly TRBD1 on 5 matching bases. Germline loops: CDR1 SGHTA, CDR2 FQGNSA. The CDR3 has 16 amino acids. The V and J ends lost 2 bases and 2 bases respectively, with 15 bases between them. CDR3: CASSLPTQGRNYGYTF. In DNA form, the CDR3 reads TGTGCCAGCAGCTTACCGACCCAGGGAAGAAACTATGGCTACACCTTC.

DNA of the CDR3: TGTGCCATCCGAGGAGCTAGCGAGGCCTCACTCGGAGCCTACGAGCAGTACTTC. This translates into CAIRGASEASLGAYEQYF. This chain connects TRBV10-3 to TRBJ2-7; tentatively, D is TRBD2 (6 bases). The CDR3 sequence is 18 residues long. Trimming removed 8 bases from V and 2 bases from J, with 28 bases in between. Germline-derived CDR1 and CDR2 are ENHRY and SYGVKD.